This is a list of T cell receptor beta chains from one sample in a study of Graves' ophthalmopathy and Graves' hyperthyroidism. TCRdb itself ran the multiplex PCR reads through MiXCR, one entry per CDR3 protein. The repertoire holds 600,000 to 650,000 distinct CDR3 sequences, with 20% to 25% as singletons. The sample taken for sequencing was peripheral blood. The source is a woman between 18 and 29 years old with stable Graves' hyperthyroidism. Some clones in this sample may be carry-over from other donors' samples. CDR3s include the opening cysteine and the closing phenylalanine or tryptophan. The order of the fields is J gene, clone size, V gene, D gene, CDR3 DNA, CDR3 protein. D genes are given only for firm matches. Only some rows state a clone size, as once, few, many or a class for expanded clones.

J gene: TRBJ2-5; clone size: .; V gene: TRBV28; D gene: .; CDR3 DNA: TGTGCCAGCAGTCTTTCGGGGGCAGGAGCGTACCAAGAGACCCAGTACTTC; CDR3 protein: CASSLSGAGAYQETQYF
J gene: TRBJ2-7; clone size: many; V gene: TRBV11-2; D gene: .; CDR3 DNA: TGTGCCAGCAGCTTAATGGTACAGGCCCTTACCTACGAGCAGTACTTC; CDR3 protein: CASSLMVQALTYEQYF
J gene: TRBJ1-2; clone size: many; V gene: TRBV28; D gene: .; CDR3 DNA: TGTGCCAGCACCGGGGACACCCCAAGCTACACCTTC; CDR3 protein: CASTGDTPSYTF
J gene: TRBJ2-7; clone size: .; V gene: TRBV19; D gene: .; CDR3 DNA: TGTGCCAGTAGTATGCAGGAGACCATCTACGAGCAGTACTTC; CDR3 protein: CASSMQETIYEQYF
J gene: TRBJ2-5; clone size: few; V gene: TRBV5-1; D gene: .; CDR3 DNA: TGCGCCAGCAGCTTGGACGAAACACAAGAGACCCAGTACTTC; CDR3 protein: CASSLDETQETQYF
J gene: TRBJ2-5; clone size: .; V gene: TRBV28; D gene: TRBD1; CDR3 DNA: TGTGCCAGCAGTTCGACAAACGCCGGGACAGGGGGACGAGAGACCCAGTACTTC; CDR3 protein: CASSSTNAGTGGRETQYF
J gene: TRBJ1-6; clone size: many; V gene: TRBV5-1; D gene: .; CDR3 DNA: TGCGCCAGCAGCTTCTATAATTCACCCCTCCACTTT; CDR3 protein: CASSFYNSPLHF
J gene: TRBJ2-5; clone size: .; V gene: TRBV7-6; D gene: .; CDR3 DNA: TGTGCCAGCAGCTTAGGGGAATACAAGGAAGAGACCCAGTACTTC; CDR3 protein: CASSLGEYKEETQYF
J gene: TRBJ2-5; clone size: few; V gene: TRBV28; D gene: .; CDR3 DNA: TGTGCCAGCACCCAGGGGGGCGGAGGTCAAGAGACCCAGTACTTC; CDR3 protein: CASTQGGGGQETQYF
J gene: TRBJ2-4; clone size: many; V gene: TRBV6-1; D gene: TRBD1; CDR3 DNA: TGTGCCAGCAGTAATGGACAGGGGGCAGTCAAAAACATTCAGTACTTC; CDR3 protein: CASSNGQGAVKNIQYF
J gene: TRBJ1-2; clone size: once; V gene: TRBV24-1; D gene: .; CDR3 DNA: TGTGCCACCAGTAACTATGGCTACACCTTC; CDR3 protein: CATSNYGYTF
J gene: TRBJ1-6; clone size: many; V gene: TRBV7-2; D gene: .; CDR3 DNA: TGTGCCAGCAGCTTACTTCCGGGAGCAGGCAGCAATTCACCCCTCCACTTT; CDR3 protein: CASSLLPGAGSNSPLHF
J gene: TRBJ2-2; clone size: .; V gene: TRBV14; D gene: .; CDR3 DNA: TGTGCCAGCAGCCAAGTGAACACCGGGGAGCTGTTTTTT; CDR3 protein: CASSQVNTGELFF
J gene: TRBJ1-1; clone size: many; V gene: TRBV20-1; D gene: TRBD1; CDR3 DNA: TGCAGTACAGGGGTGAACACTGAAGCTTTCTTT; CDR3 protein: CSTGVNTEAFF
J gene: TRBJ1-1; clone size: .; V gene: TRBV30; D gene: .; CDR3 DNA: TGTGCCTGGAGTGTAACCAGGGGGAACACTGAAGCTTTCTTT; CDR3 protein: CAWSVTRGNTEAFF
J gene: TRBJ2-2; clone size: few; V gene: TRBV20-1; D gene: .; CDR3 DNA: TGCAGTGCTAAAATTCGGACACCAAACACCGGGGAGCTGTTTTTT; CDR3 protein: CSAKIRTPNTGELFF
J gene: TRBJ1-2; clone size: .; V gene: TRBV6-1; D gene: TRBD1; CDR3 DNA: TGTGCCAGCGAGGGACAGGCGACTAACTATGGCTACACCTTC; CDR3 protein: CASEGQATNYGYTF
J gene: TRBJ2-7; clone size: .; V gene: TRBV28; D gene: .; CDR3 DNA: TGTGCCAGCAGTTTTGACGTTAACGAGCAGTACTTC; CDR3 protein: CASSFDVNEQYF
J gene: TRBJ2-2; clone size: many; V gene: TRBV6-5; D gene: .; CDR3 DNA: TGTGCCAGCGCGAGGGGGGCCAGCACCGGGGAGCTGTTTTTT; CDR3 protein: CASARGASTGELFF
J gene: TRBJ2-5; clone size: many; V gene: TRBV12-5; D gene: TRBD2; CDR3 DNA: TGTGCTAGTGGGAACAACCGAGGACTAGTCCAAGAGACCCAGTACTTC; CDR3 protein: CASGNNRGLVQETQYF
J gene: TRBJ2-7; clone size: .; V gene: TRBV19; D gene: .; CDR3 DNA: TGTGCCAGTAGTCGGGGGGCGCTTACCTACGAGCAGTACTTC; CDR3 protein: CASSRGALTYEQYF
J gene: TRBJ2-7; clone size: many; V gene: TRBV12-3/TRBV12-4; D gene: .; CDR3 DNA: TGTGCCAGCAGCCAGCCGGGACTTCATTCCTACGAGCAGTACTTC; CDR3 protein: CASSQPGLHSYEQYF
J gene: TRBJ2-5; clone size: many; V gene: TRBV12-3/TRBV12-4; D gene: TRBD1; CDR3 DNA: TGTGCCAGCAGACAAACAGGGGGCCAAGAGACCCAGTACTTC; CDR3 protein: CASRQTGGQETQYF
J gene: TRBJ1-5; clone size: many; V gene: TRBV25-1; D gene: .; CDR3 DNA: TGTGCCAGTAGAGACGGGAATCAGCCCCAGCATTTT; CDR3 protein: CASRDGNQPQHF
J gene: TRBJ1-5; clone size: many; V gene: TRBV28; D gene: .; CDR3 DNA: TGTGCCAGCAGCCGAGGGGGGGAATATCAGCCCCAGCATTTT; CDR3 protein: CASSRGGEYQPQHF
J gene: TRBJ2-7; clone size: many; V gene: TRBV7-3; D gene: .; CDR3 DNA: TGTGCCCGCTACTACGAGCAGTACTTC; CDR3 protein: CARYYEQYF
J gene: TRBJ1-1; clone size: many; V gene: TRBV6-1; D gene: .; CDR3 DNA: TGTGCCAGCAATCTGAGACAGAACACTGAAGCTTTCTTT; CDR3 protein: CASNLRQNTEAFF
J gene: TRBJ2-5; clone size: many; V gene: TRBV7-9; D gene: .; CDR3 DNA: TGTGCCAGCAGCTTAACTTTCTTGGCCCCAGGGGAGACCCAGTACTTC; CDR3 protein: CASSLTFLAPGETQYF
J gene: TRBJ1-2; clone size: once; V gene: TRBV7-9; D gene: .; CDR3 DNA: TGTGCCAGCAGCCCCACAGGGTACACCTTC; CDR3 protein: CASSPTGYTF
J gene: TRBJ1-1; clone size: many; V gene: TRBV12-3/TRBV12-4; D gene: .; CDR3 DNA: TGTGCCAGCAGCCCGGGCCTGGCGGCTGAAGCTTTCTTT; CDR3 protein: CASSPGLAAEAFF
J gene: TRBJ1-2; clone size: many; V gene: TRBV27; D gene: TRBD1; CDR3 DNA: TGTGCCAGCAGTACCTCGGACAGGGCCTATGGCTACACCTTC; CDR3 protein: CASSTSDRAYGYTF
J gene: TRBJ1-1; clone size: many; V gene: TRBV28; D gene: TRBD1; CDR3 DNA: TGTGCCACCGTTACAGGACAGGGCCTGAACACTGAAGCTTTCTTT; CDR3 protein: CATVTGQGLNTEAFF
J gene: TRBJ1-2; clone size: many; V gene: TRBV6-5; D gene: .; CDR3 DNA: TGTGCCAGCAGTTACGGGAGGGGGGAGAGTGGCTACACCTTC; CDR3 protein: CASSYGRGESGYTF
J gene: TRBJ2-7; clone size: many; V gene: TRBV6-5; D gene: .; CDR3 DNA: TGTGCCAGCAGTTACCAGAACGCAGGGTCCTACGAGCAGTACTTC; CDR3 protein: CASSYQNAGSYEQYF
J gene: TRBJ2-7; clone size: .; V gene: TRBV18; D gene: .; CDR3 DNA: TGTGCCAGCTCCCCCCCTCTCGGGACATCGGGCGAGCAGTACTTC; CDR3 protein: CASSPPLGTSGEQYF
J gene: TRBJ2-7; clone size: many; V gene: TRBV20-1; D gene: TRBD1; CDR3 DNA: TGCAGTGCTGGAGGACAGGTTCTTACTACCTACGAGCAGTACTTC; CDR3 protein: CSAGGQVLTTYEQYF
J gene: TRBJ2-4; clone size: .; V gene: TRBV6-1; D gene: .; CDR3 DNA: TGTGCCAGCAGTGAATCCAGGGTGGGAAACATTCAGTACTTC; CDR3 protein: CASSESRVGNIQYF
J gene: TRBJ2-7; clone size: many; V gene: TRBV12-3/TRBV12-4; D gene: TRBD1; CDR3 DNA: TGTGCCAGTTCAACAGGGGGCCCCGAGCAGTACTTC; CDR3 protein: CASSTGGPEQYF
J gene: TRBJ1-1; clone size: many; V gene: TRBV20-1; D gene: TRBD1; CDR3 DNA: TGCAGTGCGGCCGGGACAGGGAACACTGAAGCTTTCTTT; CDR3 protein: CSAAGTGNTEAFF
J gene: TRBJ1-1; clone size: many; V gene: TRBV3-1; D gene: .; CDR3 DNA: TGTGCCAGCAGCCAAGAGGGGGAGCTTGGGGCTTTCTTT; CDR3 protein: CASSQEGELGAFF
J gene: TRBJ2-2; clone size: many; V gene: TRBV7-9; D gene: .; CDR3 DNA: TGTGCCAGCAGCGCTAGCATCACCGGGGAGCTGTTTTTT; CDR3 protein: CASSASITGELFF
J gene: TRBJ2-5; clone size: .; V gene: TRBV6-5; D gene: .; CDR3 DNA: TGTGCCAGCAGTTACTCCGGGACACCCCGCGGGGAGACCCAGTACTTC; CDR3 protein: CASSYSGTPRGETQYF
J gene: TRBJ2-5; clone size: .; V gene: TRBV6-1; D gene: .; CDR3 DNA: TGTGCCAGCAAGTCCCCGCTTTCGGACAGGACTAAAGAGACCCAGTACTTC; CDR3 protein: CASKSPLSDRTKETQYF
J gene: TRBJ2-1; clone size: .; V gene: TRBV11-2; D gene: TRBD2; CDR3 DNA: TGTGCCAGCAGCTTCCGACTAGCGGGGACAACTCACTTC; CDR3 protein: CASSFRLAGTTHF
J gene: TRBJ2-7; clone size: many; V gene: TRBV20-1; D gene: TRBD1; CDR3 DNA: TGCAGTGCTAGAGACTCTGGGCAGGGGGACGAGCAGTACTTC; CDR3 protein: CSARDSGQGDEQYF
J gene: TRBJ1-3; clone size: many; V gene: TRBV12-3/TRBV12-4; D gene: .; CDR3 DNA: TGTGCCAGCAGTTTTGCTGGAAACACCATATATTTT; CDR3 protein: CASSFAGNTIYF
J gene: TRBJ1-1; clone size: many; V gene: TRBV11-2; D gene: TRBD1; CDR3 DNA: TGTGCCAGCAGCTTATCACCCGGGACAGGGGGGAACACTGAAGCTTTCTTT; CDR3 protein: CASSLSPGTGGNTEAFF
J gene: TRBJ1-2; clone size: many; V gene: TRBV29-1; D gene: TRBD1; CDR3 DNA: TGCAGCGTTGAATCGGACAGGGACGACTATGGCTACACCTTC; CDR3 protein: CSVESDRDDYGYTF
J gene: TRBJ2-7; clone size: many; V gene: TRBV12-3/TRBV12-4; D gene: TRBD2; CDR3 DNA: TGTGCCAGCAGTTTGCAGGGCTTCACGGAGCGGGGGTTCTACGAGCAGTACTTC; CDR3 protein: CASSLQGFTERGFYEQYF
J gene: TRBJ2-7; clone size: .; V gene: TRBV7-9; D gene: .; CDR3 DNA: TGTGCCAGCAGCTTATGGCACAGAGAATACGAGCAGTACTTC; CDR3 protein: CASSLWHREYEQYF
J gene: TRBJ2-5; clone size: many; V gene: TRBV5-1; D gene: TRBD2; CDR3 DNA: TGCGCCAGCAGCTTGGAGGTCTCGGGGGGGGCTCGGGAGACCCAGTACTTC; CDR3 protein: CASSLEVSGGARETQYF
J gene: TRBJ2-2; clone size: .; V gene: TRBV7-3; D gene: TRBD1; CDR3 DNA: TGTGCCAGCAGCTTAACACAGGGGGCCGCCGGGGAGCTGTTTTTT; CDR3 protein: CASSLTQGAAGELFF
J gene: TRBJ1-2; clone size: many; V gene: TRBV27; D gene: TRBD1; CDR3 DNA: TGTGCCAGCAGTCCGCGGACAGGGGGTATGGCTAACTATGGCTACACCTTC; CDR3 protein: CASSPRTGGMANYGYTF
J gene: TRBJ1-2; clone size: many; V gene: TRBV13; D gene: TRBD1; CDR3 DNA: TGTGCCAGCAGAATTTTCGGGACAGTCTATGGCTACACCTTC; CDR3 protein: CASRIFGTVYGYTF
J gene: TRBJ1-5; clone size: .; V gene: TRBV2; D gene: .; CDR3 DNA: TGTGCCAGCCGCCCCGGGGCAGCCTCTTCCAATCAGCCCCAGCATTTT; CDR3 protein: CASRPGAASSNQPQHF
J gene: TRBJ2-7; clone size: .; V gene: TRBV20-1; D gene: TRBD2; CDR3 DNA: TGCAGTGCTAGGTTAGCGGGGACCCCCTACGAGCAGTACTTC; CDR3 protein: CSARLAGTPYEQYF
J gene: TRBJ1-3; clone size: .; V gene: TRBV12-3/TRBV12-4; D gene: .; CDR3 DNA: TGTGCCAGCAGCTATGGGACTCCGCCTGGAAACACCATATATTTT; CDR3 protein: CASSYGTPPGNTIYF
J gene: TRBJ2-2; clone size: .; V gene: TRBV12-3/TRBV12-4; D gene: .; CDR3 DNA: TGTGCCAGCAGTTCGACGGCTAACACCGGGGAGCTGTTTTTT; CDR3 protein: CASSSTANTGELFF
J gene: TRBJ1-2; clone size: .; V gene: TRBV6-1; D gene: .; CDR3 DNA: TGTGCCAGCAGCCAAGAGGGAGGCTTCGGGGGCGCGCGGGACTACACCTTC; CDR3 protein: CASSQEGGFGGARDYTF
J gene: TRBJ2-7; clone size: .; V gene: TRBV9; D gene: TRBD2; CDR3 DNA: TGTGCCAGCAGCGATCGGGCAGAGACTAGCGGGAGGCCTTGGGACGAGCAGTACTTC; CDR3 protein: CASSDRAETSGRPWDEQYF